The source of this T cell receptor beta chain is a study of T cells after yellow fever vaccination. Overall study: Fractions of limited cellularity were prepared by means of SMART-Seq v4 Ultra Low Input.

Whole-study findings and limits: Of the clonotypes, a small share occurred in both CD4 and CD8 compartments. Reappearance after the booster was seen for most primary-vaccination clones, at around 95% CD4 and around 90% CD8.

V lost 2 bases and J lost 6, with 11 bases in between. The CDR3 has 14 amino acids. TCRdb re-called the 5' RACE reads through MiXCR, storing one row per CDR3 protein. The repertoire holds about 360,000 distinct CDR3 sequences, with approximately 5.7% as singletons. This clonotype was seen a few times. The antigen remains undetermined. This specimen was PBMCs, taken 5 days after the yellow fever booster vaccination. The source of this sequence is a man aged 25 to 40 who received the YFV17D yellow fever vaccine. J is TRBJ2-1 and V is TRBV12-3 or TRBV12-4; the D gene is possibly TRBD2 (6 bases). The CDR3 region is CASSLPGRGNEQFF. The CDR3 coding sequence is TGTGCCAGCAGTTTACCCGGGAGAGGCAATGAGCAGTTCTTC.